This passage covers 4 T cell receptor beta chains from one sample sequenced in a study of beta chain features in type 1 diabetes. The investigators reverse transcribed all of the isolated RNA, so they sequenced expressed TCRB transcripts. Some clones are missing from TCRdb's copy, which holds only in-frame ones; the method was immunoSEQ multiplex PCR. The sample has 200,000 to 250,000 clones, about 11% seen once; the top ten hold 1% to 1.5%. The specimen was central memory CD4+ T cells from blood. All receptors derive from a man aged 18 to 30 in good health.

The chain is built from TRBV6-1 and TRBJ1-2; 8 bases are shared with TRBD1. The CDR3 has 14 amino acids. Looked up from germline, CDR1 is MNHNS and CDR2 is SASEGT. Germline trimming cut 7 bases from V and 3 bases from J; bases unmatched to any gene: 7. The CDR3 DNA sequence: TGTGCCAGCACCACAGGGGGTAGTGACTATGGCTACACCTTC. Translating gives CASTTGGSDYGYTF.

To note about this clone: This same CDR3 is encoded by further DNA sequences in the sample. V and J are TRBV14 and TRBJ2-1, with 8 bases that match TRBD2. Losses at the gene ends were 6 bases for V and 1 base for J; bases not matched to a gene: 8. The CDR3 runs to 16 residues. Germline CDR1 reads SGHDN; CDR2 reads FVKESK. DNA for the CDR3: TGTGCCAGCAGTCCTACTAGCGGCCTTTCCTACAATGAGCAGTTCTTC. Amino acids: CASSPTSGLSYNEQFF. Full variable domain (remainder filled in from reference TRBV14 and TRBJ2-1): EAGVTQFPSHSVIEKGQTVTLRCDPISGHDNLYWYRRVMGKEIKFLLHFVKESKQDESGMPNNRFLAERTGGTYSTLKVQPAELEDSGVYFCASSPTSGLSYNEQFFGPGTRLTVL.

The chain combines TRBV7-8 with TRBJ2-7; D is unclear. Germline V gene lookup returns CDR1 SGHVS and CDR2 FQNEAQ. Trimming shortened V by 1 base and J by 0 bases, and 7 bases separated the two germline ends. The CDR3 has 14 amino acids. This CDR3 is CASSLGSVSYEQYF. CDR3 bases: TGTGCCAGCAGCTTAGGCTCGGTCTCCTACGAGCAGTACTTC.

The chain recombines TRBV6-6 with TRBJ2-5; TRBD2 matches 7 bases. This CDR3 is 13 amino acids long. Germline loops: CDR1 MNHNY, CDR2 SVGAGI (reference sequence). V was clipped by 2 bases and J by 5 bases; unmatched bases: 2. This CDR3 is CASSYGEGETQYF. DNA for the CDR3: TGTGCCAGCAGTTACGGGGAGGGGGAGACCCAGTACTTC.